Presented here are 31 T cell receptor beta chains from one specimen sequenced in a study of Ad26.COV2.S vaccination and SARS-CoV-2 variants. Libraries were prepared by immunoSEQ multiplex PCR; TCRdb keeps only in-frame clonotypes and omits some of them. This sample has some 370,000 clones, with roughly four fifths found just once. The sample's treatment: 15 to 20 received Ad26.COV2.S at low or high dose, single or two shots; roughly five received placebo; per-sample allocation not given. Repertoires come from day 63 after the first vaccine or placebo injection. The starting material was peripheral blood, obtained in a trial of Ad26.COV2.S vaccine versus placebo. The source is a person aged 18-65 years who received the Ad26.COV2.S COVID-19 vaccine or a placebo.

V is TRBV7-9 and J is TRBJ2-1, with TRBD1 as a possible D gene (6 bases). Germline CDR1 SEHNR, CDR2 FQNEAQ (reference sequence). Between the trimmed V and J ends, which lost 1 base and 4 bases, there was a span of 14 bases. The CDR3 runs 16 residues. The DNA of the CDR3 is TGTGCCAGCAGCTTAGTTTACAGGGCCGTTTACAATGAGCAGTTCTTC. It is translated as CASSLVYRAVYNEQFF.

The chain links TRBV10-1 to TRBJ1-3; D is undetermined. The V end lost 1 base, the J end lost 6 bases, and 25 bases lay between the germline ends. CDR3 size: 19 residues. Per the germline V gene, CDR1 is WNHNN and CDR2 is SYGVQD (reference sequence). The CDR3 DNA reads as TGCGCCAGCAGTGAGTTAGTTGAGTTTCTGGAGTTTTGTAAAAACACCATATATTTT. This translates into CASSELVEFLEFCKNTIYF.

V is TRBV27 and J is TRBJ2-1; 7 nucleotides align to TRBD2. This CDR3 contains 15 residues. CDR1 and CDR2 (germline): MNHEY, SMNVEV (reference sequence). The trim removed 3 bases at V and 1 base at J, leaving 3 bases unmatched. This CDR3 is CASSLRGISYNEQFF. CDR3 DNA: TGTGCCAGCAGTTTGCGGGGGATTTCCTACAATGAGCAGTTCTTC.

A word on this clone: This sample includes further DNA sequences coding for the same CDR3. The rearrangement links TRBV9 to TRBJ2-3; no definite D call. Trimming cost V 4 bases and J 6 bases, with 9 bases left between them. Germline V gives CDR1 SGDLS, CDR2 YYNGEE. The CDR3 contains 12 residues. The CDR3 bases are TGTGCCAGCAGCCCCCGTGGGGATACGCAGTATTTT. Residues: CASSPRGDTQYF.

This clone was observed at least ten times. This chain uses TRBV2 with TRBJ1-6; 8 bases fit TRBD1. V trimming: 8 bases; J trimming: 12 bases; junction bases outside the gene matches: 18. The CDR3 contains 16 residues. CDR1 and CDR2 (germline): SNHLY, FYNNEI. CDR3 residues: CASLGAGQGPKEPLHF. The CDR3 DNA reads as TGTGCCAGCCTCGGGGCCGGACAGGGTCCAAAGGAACCCCTCCACTTT.

The chain uses TRBV5-1 and TRBJ2-1; 9 bases line up with TRBD1. CDR1 SGHRS and CDR2 YFSETQ come from the germline V gene. The CDR3 sequence is 14 residues long. Trimming cost V 3 bases and J 7 bases; bases outside gene matches: 5. CDR3 nucleotides: TGCGCCAGCAGCTGGGGACAGGGTTTGAATGAGCAGTTCTTC. It translates to CASSWGQGLNEQFF. Combining the CDR3 with reference TRBV5-1 and TRBJ2-1 gives the whole variable domain KAGVTQTPRYLIKTRGQQVTLSCSPISGHRSVSWYQQTPGQGLQFLFEYFSETQRNKGNFPGRFSGRQFSNSRSEMNVSTLELGDSALYLCASSWGQGLNEQFFGPGTRLTVL.

This chain links TRBV3-1 (or the pseudogene TRBV3-2) with TRBJ2-7; TRBD1 matches 8 bases. CDR1 is LGHDT, CDR2 YNNKEL, per germline (reference sequence). The CDR3 extends over 15 amino acids. J lost 5 bases, V lost 4 bases, and 10 bases had no gene match. DNA of the CDR3: TGTGCCAGCAGCCCGATGTCAGGACAGGGCAACGAGCAGTACTTC. This encodes CASSPMSGQGNEQYF.

The CDR3 DNA sequence: TGTGCCAGCAGCTTCATCAGGCAGACCTGGGGCAACACTGAAGCTTTCTTT. Translation: CASSFIRQTWGNTEAFF. This chain uses TRBV7-2 with TRBJ1-1; D perhaps matches TRBD1 (5 bases). Germline assignment: CDR1 SGHTA and CDR2 FQGNSA. V was shortened by 3 bases and J by 2 bases, with 19 bases between the two germline ends. This CDR3 is built from 17 residues.

The rearrangement uses TRBV24-1 and TRBJ1-1; TRBD1 might be the D (5 bases). Germline V gene data show CDR1 as KGHDR and CDR2 as SFDVKD. Trimming shortened V by 0 bases and J by 9 bases, and 10 bases separated the two germline ends. The CDR3 has 13 amino acids. The CDR3 coding sequence is TGTGCCACCAGTGATTTGTCGGGGACGAAAGCTTTCTTT. Its protein is CATSDLSGTKAFF.

The genes are TRBV7-9 and TRBJ2-3, with D tentatively TRBD1 or TRBD2 (6 bases each). V was shortened by 8 bases and J by 2 bases, with 11 bases between the two germline ends. CDR1 and CDR2 (germline): SEHNR, FQNEAQ (reference sequence). The CDR3 is 13 amino acids. The CDR3 region is CASGWGATDTQYF. Here the CDR3 DNA reads TGTGCCAGCGGTTGGGGGGCCACAGATACGCAGTATTTT.

The chain uses TRBV10-3 and TRBJ1-2; 8 nucleotides align to TRBD1. The J segment lost 10 bases and the V segment lost 6 bases, leaving 16 bases of the junction unmatched. Germline CDR1 is ENHRY and CDR2 is SYGVKD. The CDR3 length is 15 residues. The CDR3 here is CAISAGTGKERDYTF. The CDR3 DNA reads as TGTGCCATCAGCGCAGGGACAGGCAAAGAGCGTGACTACACCTTC.

The chain links TRBV5-4 to TRBJ1-1; tentatively, D is TRBD1 (6 bases). The CDR3 has 12 amino acids. V lost 4 bases, J lost 9 bases, and 13 bases lay in between. The germline gives CDR1 SGHNT, CDR2 YYREEE (reference sequence). The CDR3 loop reads CASSPDRTKAFF. CDR3 coding DNA: TGTGCCAGCAGCCCTGACAGGACCAAAGCTTTCTTT.

V and J are TRBV5-1 and TRBJ2-1; weak D call: TRBD2 (7 bases). The CDR3 extends over 15 amino acids. V was shortened by 2 bases and J by 2 bases, with 11 bases between the two germline ends. The germline V gene encodes CDR1 SGHRS and CDR2 YFSETQ. CDR3 in amino acids: CASSFQGGAYNEQFF. Written as DNA, the CDR3 is TGCGCCAGCAGCTTTCAAGGGGGGGCCTACAATGAGCAGTTCTTC.

The chain links TRBV29-1 to TRBJ2-5; D is unresolved. Between the trimmed V and J ends, which lost 4 bases and 3 bases, there was a span of 9 bases. In germline, CDR1 is SQVTM, CDR2 ANQGSEA. This CDR3 is 12 amino acids long. The CDR3 DNA reads TGCAGCGTTGTCGGAATGGAAGAGACCCAGTACTTC. It specifies CSVVGMEETQYF.

The chain carries TRBV15 and TRBJ1-2, with unresolved D. CDR1 and CDR2 (germline): LNHNV, YYDKDF (reference sequence). The CDR3 runs 15 residues. Trimming pared 1 base from V and 4 bases from J, leaving 13 bases between. CDR3 coding DNA: TGTGCCACCAGCAGAGCCTTTGGGATGAGCTATGGCTACACCTTC. It codes for CATSRAFGMSYGYTF.

The V call is TRBV19, the J call TRBJ1-2; 10 nucleotides agree with TRBD1. Germline V gene lookup returns CDR1 LNHDA and CDR2 SQIVND (reference sequence). V dropped 5 bases and J dropped 9; count of bases not matched to a gene: 15. The CDR3 totals 16 residues. CDR3 sequence reads: CASSWTRQGALVRYTF. In DNA, the CDR3 is TGTGCCAGTAGTTGGACCAGACAGGGGGCGCTGGTGCGCTACACCTTC.

This chain uses TRBV2 with TRBJ2-7; 8 bases align to TRBD1. Germline CDR1 and CDR2: SNHLY and FYNNEI. The CDR3 is 15 amino acids. J gave up 5 bases and V 4 bases, and 10 bases lay outside the gene matches. The CDR3, as DNA: TGTGCCAGCAGTGTAGGGGGACAGGAGTCGCACGAGCAGTACTTC. Translating gives CASSVGGQESHEQYF.

The CDR3 nucleotides read TGTGCCTGGGACAGGGTCAATCAGCCCCAGCATTTT. It yields the protein CAWDRVNQPQHF. The V call is TRBV30, the J call TRBJ1-5; 7 nucleotides agree with TRBD1. The length of the CDR3 is 12 residues. V was pared by 5 bases and J by 3 bases, with 1 base of the junction left unmatched. Germline V lookup: CDR1 GTSNPN, CDR2 SVGIG (reference sequence).

This clone was seen just once. The chain is built from TRBV2 and TRBJ1-2, with unresolved D. Trimming took 1 base from V and 1 from J, leaving 7 bases between them. CDR3 length: 14 residues. From germline, CDR1 is SNHLY and CDR2 FYNNEI. CDR3 region: CASSEGPFNYGYTF. CDR3 sequence (DNA): TGTGCCAGCAGTGAAGGTCCATTTAACTATGGCTACACCTTC.

The V call is TRBV9, the J call TRBJ1-2; a weak D match, TRBD1 (5 bases). CDR1 is SGDLS and CDR2 is YYNGEE in the germline V gene. Trimming took off 0 bases at V and 10 bases at J, with 16 bases between the two ends. The CDR3 totals 14 residues. This CDR3 is CASSVGLGTSSYTF. CDR3 nucleotide sequence: TGTGCCAGCAGCGTAGGACTTGGGACCTCTTCCTACACCTTC.

This sequence joins TRBV20-1 and TRBJ2-7; D is possibly TRBD1 (5 bases). The CDR3 covers 11 residues. The V and J ends lost 4 bases and 3 bases respectively, with 7 bases between them. Germline V lookup: CDR1 DFQATT, CDR2 SNEGSKA (reference sequence). The CDR3 region is CSAKDNYEQYF. CDR3 DNA sequence: TGCAGTGCTAAGGACAACTACGAGCAGTACTTC.

The genes are TRBV6-2 or TRBV6-3 and TRBJ2-3, with TRBD2 matching over 10 bases. The CDR3 extends over 18 amino acids. The junction had 14 bases not matched to a gene; V was cut back by 6 bases and J by 2 bases. Germline V gives CDR1 MNHEY, CDR2 SVGEGT. CDR3 region: CASSQRLAGIFPTDTQYF. The CDR3 DNA reads as TGTGCCAGCAGCCAGCGACTAGCGGGCATTTTTCCCACAGATACGCAGTATTTT.

The chain uses TRBV9 and TRBJ2-5; perhaps TRBD2 as D (6 bases). Looked up from germline, CDR1 is SGDLS and CDR2 is YYNGEE. The CDR3 has 15 residues. V lost 3 bases and J 4 bases, leaving 16 bases between the germline ends. CDR3 sequence reads: CASSARGGGLETQYF. CDR3 in DNA: TGTGCCAGCAGCGCCCGGGGAGGAGGGCTAGAGACCCAGTACTTC.

The chain uses TRBV11-3 and TRBJ2-7, with D possibly matching TRBD2 (6 bases). Per germline, CDR1 SGHNT and CDR2 YENEEA. Trimming took 3 bases from V and 0 from J, leaving 15 bases between them. The CDR3 extends over 16 amino acids. The CDR3 here is CASSLSYGTSSYEQYF. The CDR3 DNA sequence: TGTGCCAGCAGCTTGTCTTACGGGACTTCCTCCTACGAGCAGTACTTC. The full variable domain, in which reference TRBV11-3 and TRBJ2-7 provide the parts outside the CDR3, is EAGVVQSPRYKIIEKKQPVAFWCNPISGHNTLYWYLQNLGQGPELLIRYENEEAVDDSQLPKDRFSAERLKGVDSTLKIQPAELGDSAVYLCASSLSYGTSSYEQYFGPGTRLTVT.

This sequence joins TRBV12-3 or TRBV12-4 and TRBJ1-1; D uncertain. The ends were cut back, 6 bases at V and 5 bases at J, with 10 bases in the middle. This CDR3 is built from 12 residues. The CDR3 nucleotides read TGTGCCAGCAGAGAGACGGAAACTGAAGCTTTCTTT. It translates to CASRETETEAFF.

This chain connects TRBV19 to TRBJ2-2; TRBD1 is a possible D gene (5 bases). CDR1 is LNHDA, CDR2 SQIVND, per germline (reference sequence). The V gene lost 6 bases and the J gene lost 6 bases, with 14 bases spanning the gap. The CDR3 is 14 amino acids. In DNA form, the CDR3 reads TGTGCCAGTAGGTTAGGGGAAACGGCCGGGGAGCTGTTTTTT. Translation gives CASRLGETAGELFF.

This chain connects TRBV9 to TRBJ1-1; D not certain. V was pared by 4 bases and J by 6 bases, with 13 bases between. The CDR3 totals 13 residues. In germline, CDR1 is SGDLS, CDR2 YYNGEE. Written as DNA, the CDR3 is TGTGCCAGCAGCCCAAGACCTGGCGCTGAAGCTTTCTTT. Protein: CASSPRPGAEAFF.

Remarks on this clone: This specimen includes other DNA sequences encoding the same CDR3. The V and J genes are TRBV7-3 and TRBJ1-6; D unclear. Trimming removed 5 bases at V and 7 bases at J, with 9 bases between. The length of the CDR3 is 13 residues. Germline values: CDR1 SGHTA, CDR2 FQGTGA. CDR3 amino acids: CASSLARNSPLHF. The CDR3 DNA reads as TGTGCCAGCAGCCTGGCAAGGAATTCACCCCTCCACTTT. Supplemented by reference TRBV7-3 and TRBJ1-6, the full variable domain reads GAGVSQTPSNKVTEKGKYVELRCDPISGHTALYWYRQSLGQGPEFLIYFQGTGAADDSGLPNDRFFAVRPEGSVSTLKIQRTERGDSAVYLCASSLARNSPLHFGNGTRLTVT.

This chain connects TRBV10-3 to TRBJ2-7, with unresolved D. V dropped 2 bases and J dropped 0 bases, with 8 bases sitting between them. This CDR3 has 14 amino acids. Looked up from germline, CDR1 is ENHRY and CDR2 is SYGVKD. The CDR3 DNA reads TGTGCCATCAGTGAGGCTTTAACCTCCTACGAGCAGTACTTC. Encoded protein: CAISEALTSYEQYF.

The genes are TRBV9 and TRBJ1-2, with D perhaps TRBD1 (5 bases). Germline loops: CDR1 SGDLS, CDR2 YYNGEE. The CDR3 runs to 22 residues. Trimming removed 3 bases at V and 5 bases at J, with 38 bases between. CDR3 DNA sequence: TGTGCCAGCAGCGACTCAGAAGGAGCTAAAGTTCCGGGGGTAGGATCCTGGTATGGCTACACCTTC. Protein product: CASSDSEGAKVPGVGSWYGYTF. Together with reference TRBV9 and TRBJ1-2, the CDR3 gives the full variable domain: DSGVTQTPKHLITATGQRVTLRCSPRSGDLSVYWYQQSLDQGLQFLIQYYNGEERAKGNILERFSAQQFPDLHSELNLSSLELGDSALYFCASSDSEGAKVPGVGSWYGYTFGSGTRLTVV.

This chain uses TRBV27 with TRBJ2-2, with unresolved D. Trimming removed 5 bases from V and 1 base from J, with 8 bases in between. There are 14 residues in the CDR3. Germline lookup yields CDR1 MNHEY and CDR2 SMNVEV (reference sequence). In nucleotides, the CDR3 is TGTGCCAGCAGTACCGGGCTGAACACCGGGGAGCTGTTTTTT. Translated, it gives CASSTGLNTGELFF.